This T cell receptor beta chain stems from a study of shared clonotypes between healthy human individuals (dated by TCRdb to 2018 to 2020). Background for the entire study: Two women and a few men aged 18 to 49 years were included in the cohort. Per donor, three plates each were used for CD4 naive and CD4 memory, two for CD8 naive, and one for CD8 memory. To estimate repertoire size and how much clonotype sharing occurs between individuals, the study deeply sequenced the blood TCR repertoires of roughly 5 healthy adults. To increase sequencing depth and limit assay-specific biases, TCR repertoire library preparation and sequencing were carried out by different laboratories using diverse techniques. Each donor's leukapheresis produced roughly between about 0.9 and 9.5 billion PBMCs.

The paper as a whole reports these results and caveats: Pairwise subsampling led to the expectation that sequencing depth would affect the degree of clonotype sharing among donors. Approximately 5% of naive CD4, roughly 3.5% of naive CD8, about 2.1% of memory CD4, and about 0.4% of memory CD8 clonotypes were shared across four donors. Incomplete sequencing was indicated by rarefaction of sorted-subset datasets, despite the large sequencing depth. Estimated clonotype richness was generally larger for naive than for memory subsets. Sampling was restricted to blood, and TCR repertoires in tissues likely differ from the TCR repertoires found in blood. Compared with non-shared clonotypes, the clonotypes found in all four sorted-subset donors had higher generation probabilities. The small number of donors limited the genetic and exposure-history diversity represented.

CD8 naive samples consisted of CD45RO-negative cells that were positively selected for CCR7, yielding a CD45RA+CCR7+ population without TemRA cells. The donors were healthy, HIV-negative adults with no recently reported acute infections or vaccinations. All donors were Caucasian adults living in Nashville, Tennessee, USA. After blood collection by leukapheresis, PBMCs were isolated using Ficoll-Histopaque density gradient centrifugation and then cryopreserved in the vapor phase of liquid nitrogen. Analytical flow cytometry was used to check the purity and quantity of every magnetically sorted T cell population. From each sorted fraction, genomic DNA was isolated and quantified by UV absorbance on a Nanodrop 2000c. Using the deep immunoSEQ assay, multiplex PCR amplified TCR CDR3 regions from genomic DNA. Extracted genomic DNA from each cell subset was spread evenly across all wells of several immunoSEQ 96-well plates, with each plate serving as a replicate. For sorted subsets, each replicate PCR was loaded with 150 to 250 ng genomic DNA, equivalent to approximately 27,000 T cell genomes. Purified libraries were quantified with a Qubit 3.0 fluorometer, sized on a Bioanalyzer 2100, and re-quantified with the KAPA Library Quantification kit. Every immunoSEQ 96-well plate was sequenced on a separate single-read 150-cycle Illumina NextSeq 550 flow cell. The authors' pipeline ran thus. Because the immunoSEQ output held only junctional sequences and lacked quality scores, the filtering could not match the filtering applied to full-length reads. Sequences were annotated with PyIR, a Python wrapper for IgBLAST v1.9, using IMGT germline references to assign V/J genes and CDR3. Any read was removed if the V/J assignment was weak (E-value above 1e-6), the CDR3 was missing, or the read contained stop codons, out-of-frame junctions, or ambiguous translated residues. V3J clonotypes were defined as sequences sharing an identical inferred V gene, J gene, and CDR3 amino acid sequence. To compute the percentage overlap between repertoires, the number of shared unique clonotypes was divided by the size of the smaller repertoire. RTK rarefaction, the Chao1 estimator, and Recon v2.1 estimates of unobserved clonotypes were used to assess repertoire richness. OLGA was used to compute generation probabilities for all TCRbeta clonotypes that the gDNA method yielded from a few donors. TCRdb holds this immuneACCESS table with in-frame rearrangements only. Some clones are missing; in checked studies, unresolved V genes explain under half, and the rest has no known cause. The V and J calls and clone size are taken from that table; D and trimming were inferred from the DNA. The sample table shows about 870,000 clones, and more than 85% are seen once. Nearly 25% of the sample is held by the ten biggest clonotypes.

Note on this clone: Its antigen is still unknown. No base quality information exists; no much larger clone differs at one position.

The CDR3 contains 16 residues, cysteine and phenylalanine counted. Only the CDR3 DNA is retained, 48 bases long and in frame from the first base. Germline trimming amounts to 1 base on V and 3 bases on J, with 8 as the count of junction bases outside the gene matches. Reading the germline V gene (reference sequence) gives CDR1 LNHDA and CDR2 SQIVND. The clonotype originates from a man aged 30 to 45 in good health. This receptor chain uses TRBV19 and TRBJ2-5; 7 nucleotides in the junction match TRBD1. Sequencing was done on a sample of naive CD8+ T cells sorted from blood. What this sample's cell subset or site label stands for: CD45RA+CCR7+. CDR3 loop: CASSIGIGQVEETQYF. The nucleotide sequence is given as TGTGCCAGTAGTATAGGTATCGGACAGGTCGAAGAGACCCAGTACTTC. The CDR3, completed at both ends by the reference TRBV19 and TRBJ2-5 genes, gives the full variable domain DGGITQSPKYLFRKEGQNVTLSCEQNLNHDAMYWYRQDPGQGLRLIYYSQIVNDFQKGDIAEGYSVSREKKESFPLTVTSAQKNPTAFYLCASSIGIGQVEETQYFGPGTRLLVL.